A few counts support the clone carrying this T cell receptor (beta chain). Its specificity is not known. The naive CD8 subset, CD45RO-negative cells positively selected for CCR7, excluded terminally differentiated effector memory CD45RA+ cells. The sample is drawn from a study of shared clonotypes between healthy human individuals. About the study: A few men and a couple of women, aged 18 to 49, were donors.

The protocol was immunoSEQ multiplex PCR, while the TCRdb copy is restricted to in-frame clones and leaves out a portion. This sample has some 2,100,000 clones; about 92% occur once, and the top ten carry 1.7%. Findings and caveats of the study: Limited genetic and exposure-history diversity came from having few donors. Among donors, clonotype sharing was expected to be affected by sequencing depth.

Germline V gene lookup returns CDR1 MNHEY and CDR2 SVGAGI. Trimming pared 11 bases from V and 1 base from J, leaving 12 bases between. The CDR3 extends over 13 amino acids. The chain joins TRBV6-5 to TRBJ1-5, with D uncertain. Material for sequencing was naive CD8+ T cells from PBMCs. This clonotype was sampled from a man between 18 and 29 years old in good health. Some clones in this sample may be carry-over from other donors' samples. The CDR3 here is CADCSDSNQPQHF. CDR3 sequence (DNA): TGTGCCGATTGCTCGGACAGCAATCAGCCCCAGCATTTT.